One sample yielded the 27 T cell receptor beta chains listed below, sequenced in a study of cytomegalovirus exposure and HLA in healthy donors. The protocol was immunoSEQ multiplex PCR, while the TCRdb copy is restricted to in-frame clones and leaves out a portion. This repertoire shows under 150,000 clones, around four fifths found once; its top ten account for over 1.3%. Sequencing input: PBMCs. Every receptor here comes from a woman in her 30s in good health and CMV-seronegative.

This clone has just one count. V is TRBV28 and J is TRBJ1-1; D gene ambiguous. This CDR3 has 12 amino acids. Between the trimmed V and J ends, which lost 4 bases and 0 bases, there was a span of 3 bases. Germline CDR1 MDHEN, CDR2 SYDVKM. The chain's CDR3 is CASSSVNTEAFF. In DNA, the CDR3 is TGTGCCAGCAGTTCAGTGAACACTGAAGCTTTCTTT.

V is TRBV19 and J is TRBJ1-5; D is unresolved. Germline V lookup: CDR1 LNHDA, CDR2 SQIVND (reference sequence). The CDR3 contains 13 residues. V lost 7 bases, J lost 4 bases, and 11 bases lay in between. The CDR3 is CASTVIPNQPQHF. For the CDR3, the DNA is TGTGCCAGTACGGTGATTCCGAATCAGCCCCAGCATTTT.

This chain's CDR3 is CASSIYTGELFF. The DNA for the CDR3 is TGTGCCAGTAGTATCTACACCGGGGAGCTGTTTTTT. The J gene is TRBJ2-2, the V gene TRBV19; no firm D call. From germline, CDR1 is LNHDA and CDR2 SQIVND (reference sequence). Trimming removed 3 bases from V and 3 bases from J, with 2 bases in between. The CDR3 loop spans 12 amino acids.

V usage is TRBV6-5 and J usage is TRBJ2-1; D gene uncertain. With 0 bases removed from V and 5 bases from J, the gap between germline ends came to 5 bases. This CDR3 contains 13 residues. The germline V gene has CDR1 MNHEY and CDR2 SVGAGI. CDR3 amino acids: CASSYSSDNEQFF. CDR3 DNA: TGTGCCAGCAGTTACTCGTCTGACAATGAGCAGTTCTTC.

The chain combines TRBV6-1 with TRBJ1-2, with 10 bases that match TRBD1. CDR3 length: 16 amino acids. V lost 2 bases to trimming and J lost 6 bases; unmatched junction nucleotides: 9. CDR1 and CDR2 (germline): MNHNS, SASEGT. The CDR3 protein is CASSEILTGGGDGYTF. The CDR3 DNA follows: TGTGCCAGCAGTGAAATCCTGACAGGGGGCGGGGATGGCTACACCTTC.

The chain has TRBV6-1 and TRBJ2-2, with 9 bases fitting TRBD1. CDR3 length: 14 amino acids. The germline gives CDR1 MNHNS, CDR2 SASEGT. With 6 bases clipped from V and 4 bases from J, the junction kept 3 bases outside the gene matches. The CDR3 region has the DNA TGTGCCAGCAGAGGGACAGGGCGCACCGGGGAGCTGTTTTTT. The encoded protein is CASRGTGRTGELFF.

The rearrangement uses TRBV11-2 and TRBJ2-1; D remains unclear. CDR3 length: 13 residues. The germline CDR1 and CDR2 sequences are SGHAT and FQNNGV. Deletions cut 0 bases from V and 5 bases from J, with 5 bases between. The CDR3: CASSLDTNNEQFF. For the CDR3, the DNA is TGTGCCAGCAGCTTAGACACTAACAATGAGCAGTTCTTC. Based on the CDR3 plus reference TRBV11-2 and TRBJ2-1, the full variable domain is EAGVAQSPRYKIIEKRQSVAFWCNPISGHATLYWYQQILGQGPKLLIQFQNNGVVDDSQLPKDRFSAERLKGVDSTLKIQPAKLEDSAVYLCASSLDTNNEQFFGPGTRLTVL.

V gene TRBV6-5 combines with J gene TRBJ1-3; D is unresolved. With 6 bases removed from V and 7 bases from J, the gap between germline ends came to 19 bases. This CDR3 has 15 amino acids. Germline assignment: CDR1 MNHEY and CDR2 SVGAGI. CDR3 loop: CASRPPGSGWNTIYF. The CDR3 coding sequence is TGTGCCAGCAGACCCCCCGGCTCGGGGTGGAACACCATATATTTT.

In this sample, this clone turned up a few times. The chain couples TRBV30 to TRBJ2-3, with TRBD2 matching over 14 bases. The CDR3 is made up of 18 amino acids. Germline values: CDR1 GTSNPN, CDR2 SVGIG (reference sequence). The trim removed 3 bases at V and 5 bases at J, leaving 13 bases unmatched. CDR3 in amino acids: CAWRNDYGLAGGLDTQYF. DNA for the CDR3: TGTGCCTGGAGAAACGACTACGGACTAGCGGGGGGCTTAGATACGCAGTATTTT.

The rearrangement uses TRBV20-1 and TRBJ1-2; maybe TRBD1 (6 bases). CDR3 length: 11 amino acids. Germline CDR1 DFQATT, CDR2 SNEGSKA (reference sequence). Trimming took 6 bases from V and 8 from J, leaving 13 bases between them. This chain's CDR3 is CSASTGNGYTF. As DNA, the CDR3 is TGCAGTGCAAGTACAGGGAACGGCTACACCTTC.

This chain joins TRBV7-9 and TRBJ1-5, with a possible D match to TRBD1 (5 bases). The CDR3 sequence is 14 residues long. Per the germline V gene, CDR1 is SEHNR and CDR2 is FQNEAQ (reference sequence). The germline V and J ends were trimmed by 4 bases and 2 bases, with 9 bases remaining between them. The CDR3 nucleotides read TGTGCCAGCAGCTCCGACAGTGGCAATCAGCCCCAGCATTTT. This encodes CASSSDSGNQPQHF.

The chain is built from TRBV27 and TRBJ2-7; TRBD2 agrees at 13 bases. The V segment lost 5 bases and the J segment 2 bases; nucleotides outside the gene matches: 9. CDR1 and CDR2 (germline): MNHEY, SMNVEV (reference sequence). CDR3 size: 17 residues. DNA of the CDR3: TGTGCCAGCAGTACCAGACCCGGACTAGCGGGGGCCTACGAGCAGTACTTC. Its translation: CASSTRPGLAGAYEQYF.

This clone was observed many times. The chain combines TRBV6-1 with TRBJ2-3; TRBD1 might be the D (5 bases). V was pared by 4 bases and J by 8 bases, with 16 bases between. This CDR3 has 14 amino acids. The germline V gene has CDR1 MNHNS and CDR2 SASEGT. The CDR3 bases are TGTGCCAGCAGTGTGAGCCGGCCGCAGGGTACGCAGTATTTT. Its translation: CASSVSRPQGTQYF.

This clone occurred once. One end of the junction varies from germline; a read error may be responsible. V is TRBV7-2 and J is TRBJ1-4; 7 bases fit TRBD1. CDR1 is SGHTA and CDR2 is FQGNSA in the germline V gene. There are 15 residues in the CDR3. The chain's CDR3 is CASSFSTGINEKLFF. The CDR3 coding sequence is TGTGCCAGCAGCTTCTCGACAGGGATTAATGAAAAGCTGTTTTTT.

The V gene is TRBV6-6, the J gene TRBJ2-1, with a weak D call TRBD1 (6 bases). There are 14 residues in the CDR3. Looked up from germline, CDR1 is MNHNY and CDR2 is SVGAGI (reference sequence). Deletions cut 2 bases from V and 12 bases from J, with 17 bases between. The DNA for the CDR3 is TGTGCCAGCAGTTACGCGGCAGGGGATTTGTCGCAGTTCTTC. Translation: CASSYAAGDLSQFF.

This clone showed up just once. The V and J genes are TRBV7-2 and TRBJ2-1; no reliable D call. The CDR3 has 13 residues. Per the germline V gene, CDR1 is SGHTA and CDR2 is FQGNSA. Trimming took off 3 bases at V and 8 bases at J, with 11 bases between the two ends. This CDR3 is CASSFMASHEQFF. CDR3 nucleotide sequence: TGTGCCAGCAGCTTTATGGCTTCGCATGAGCAGTTCTTC. Combining the CDR3 with reference TRBV7-2 and TRBJ2-1 gives the whole variable domain GAGVSQSPSNKVTEKGKDVELRCDPISGHTALYWYRQSLGQGLEFLIYFQGNSAPDKSGLPSDRFSAERTGGSVSTLTIQRTQQEDSAVYLCASSFMASHEQFFGPGTRLTVL.

This chain uses TRBV6-1 with TRBJ2-2; 8 bases map to TRBD1. The length of the CDR3 is 14 residues. Germline assignment: CDR1 MNHNS and CDR2 SASEGT. The V and J ends lost 11 bases and 5 bases, in that order; junction bases with no gene match: 10. CDR3 nucleotides: TGTGCCGCAATTTTGACAGGGGCGACCGGGGAGCTGTTTTTT. This sequence encodes CAAILTGATGELFF.

This chain connects TRBV11-1 to TRBJ2-2; TRBD1 aligns across 8 bases. This CDR3 comprises 17 residues. In germline, CDR1 is SGHAT, CDR2 FQDESV (reference sequence). The V and J ends lost 5 bases and 1 base, in that order; junction bases with no gene match: 9. Here the CDR3 reads CASSPLGQGGNTGELFF. The CDR3 nucleotides are TGTGCCAGCAGCCCTCTAGGACAGGGAGGGAACACCGGGGAGCTGTTTTTT.

This chain links TRBV6-5 with TRBJ2-1, with D possibly matching TRBD2 (7 bases). CDR1 and CDR2 from the germline V gene are MNHEY and SVGAGI. This CDR3 spans 12 amino acids. V lost 5 bases, J lost 7 bases, and 9 bases lay in between. The CDR3 loop is CASSRGGNEQFF. The CDR3 coding sequence is TGTGCCAGCAGTAGGGGGGGGAATGAGCAGTTCTTC.

The chain has TRBV10-3 and TRBJ1-2; the D gene is possibly TRBD1 (6 bases). The germline V gene encodes CDR1 ENHRY and CDR2 SYGVKD. Trimming took 3 bases from V and 0 from J, leaving 14 bases between them. This CDR3 is 16 amino acids long. CDR3 sequence (DNA): TGTGCCATCAGTGACCGACAGGTCTCAGCTAACTATGGCTACACCTTC. This gives the protein CAISDRQVSANYGYTF.

The chain has TRBV4-2 and TRBJ2-7; D is ambiguous. The CDR3 extends over 13 amino acids. Trimming removed 0 bases from V and 2 bases from J, with 5 bases in between. Germline CDR1 reads LGHNA; CDR2 reads YNFKEQ. DNA for the CDR3: TGTGCCAGCAGCCAAGAGGTAGCCTACGAGCAGTACTTC. It translates to CASSQEVAYEQYF.

The V gene is TRBV2, the J gene TRBJ2-3, with 11 bases fitting TRBD2. Losses at the gene ends were 8 bases for V and 5 bases for J; bases not matched to a gene: 9. Germline loops: CDR1 SNHLY, CDR2 FYNNEI. This CDR3 region has 15 residues. CDR3 region: CASFKTSGVKDTQYF. DNA for the CDR3: TGTGCCAGCTTTAAGACTAGCGGGGTCAAAGATACGCAGTATTTT.

This clone showed up just a few times. The rearrangement uses TRBV2 and TRBJ1-2, with TRBD1 matching 10 bases. This CDR3 has 12 residues. The V gene end was trimmed by 11 bases and the J gene end by 2 bases; junction bases not matched to a gene: 2. Germline V gene sequence: CDR1 SNHLY, CDR2 FYNNEI. The CDR3 region has the DNA TGTGCCCAGGGACAGGGGAACTATGGCTACACCTTC. Residues: CAQGQGNYGYTF.

The CDR3 reads CASSLGRDTDTQYF. CDR3 nucleotide sequence: TGTGCCAGCAGCCTCGGTCGGGACACAGATACGCAGTATTTT. The chain recombines TRBV14 with TRBJ2-3, with a tentative D call TRBD2 (5 bases). The CDR3 is made up of 14 amino acids. With 4 bases removed from V and 2 bases from J, the gap between germline ends came to 10 bases. Germline values: CDR1 SGHDN, CDR2 FVKESK.

The V call is TRBV2, the J call TRBJ1-2; possibly TRBD1 for D (6 bases). V lost 11 bases and J lost 4, with 20 bases in between. This CDR3 has 14 amino acids. Germline V gene sequence: CDR1 SNHLY, CDR2 FYNNEI. The CDR3 region is CAAGAGQPFYGYTF. CDR3 nucleotide sequence: TGTGCCGCAGGGGCAGGACAGCCCTTCTATGGCTACACCTTC.

The J gene is TRBJ1-4, the V gene TRBV18; the match to TRBD1 covers 7 bases. Per the germline V gene, CDR1 is KGHSH and CDR2 is LQKENI. The CDR3 totals 15 residues. Trimming at V came to 3 bases and at J to 7 bases, leaving 8 bases not matched to a gene. CDR3 DNA sequence: TGTGCCAGCTCACCGAAGACAGGGAAGGGTGAAAAACTGTTTTTT. As protein: CASSPKTGKGEKLFF.

The chain has TRBV30 and TRBJ1-6, with D tentatively TRBD1 (5 bases). This CDR3 has 16 amino acids. The ends were cut back, 4 bases at V and 4 bases at J, with 17 bases in the middle. The germline CDR1 and CDR2 sequences are GTSNPN and SVGIG (reference sequence). This CDR3 is CAWNNRPLPYNSPLHF. CDR3 in DNA: TGTGCCTGGAACAACAGGCCCTTGCCGTATAATTCACCCCTCCACTTT. The full variable domain, completed using reference TRBV30 and TRBJ1-6, is SQTIHQWPATLVQPVGSPLSLECTVEGTSNPNLYWYRQAAGRGLQLLFYSVGIGQISSEVPQNLSASRPQDRQFILSSKKLLLSDSGFYLCAWNNRPLPYNSPLHFGNGTRLTVT.